This is a list of T cell receptor beta chains from one sample in a study of cytomegalovirus exposure and HLA in healthy donors. Using immunoSEQ multiplex PCR, the repertoire was profiled, and TCRdb retains in-frame clones only, with some absent. The sample has about 100,000 clones; roughly 76% are singletons. The sample comprised PBMCs. The receptors were sampled from a man aged 35 to 55 in good health and CMV-seronegative. The CDR3 runs from the conserved cysteine through the conserved F or W. D genes are given only for firm matches. Size values are once, few and many counts, or a class for expanded clones, and some rows have none.

>TRBV10-2|13|NA|TRBJ1-6|NA
CASESGRNSPLHF
TGCGCCAGCGAATCAGGGAGGAATTCACCCCTCCACTTT
>TRBV19|13|TRBD1|TRBJ1-5|NA
CASEDRVGQPQHF
TGTGCCAGTGAGGACAGGGTGGGTCAGCCCCAGCATTTT
>TRBV7-9|12|NA|TRBJ1-1|few
CSSSFSGDRAFF
TGTTCCAGCAGCTTTTCAGGGGATAGGGCTTTCTTT
>TRBV5-6|11|NA|TRBJ1-1|NA
CASSRLKEAFF
TGTGCCAGCAGCCGCCTAAAGGAAGCTTTCTTT
>TRBV5-1|14|TRBD1|TRBJ1-2|NA
CASSRDRDGYGYTF
TGCGCCAGCAGCAGGGACAGGGACGGCTATGGCTACACCTTC
>TRBV5-1|14|TRBD1|TRBJ2-7|NA
CASSLEAGGYEQYF
TGCGCCAGCAGCTTGGAAGCAGGGGGCTACGAGCAGTACTTC
>TRBV29-1|15|TRBD2|TRBJ2-3|few
CSVEPLAGRSDTQYF
TGCAGCGTTGAACCCCTAGCGGGGAGGTCAGATACGCAGTATTTT
>TRBV18|15|NA|TRBJ2-1|few
CASSSEIGSYNEQFF
TGTGCCAGCTCATCCGAGATCGGGTCCTACAATGAGCAGTTCTTC
>TRBV5-1|15|NA|TRBJ2-5|NA
CASSLTRELQETQYF
TGCGCCAGCAGCTTAACCAGGGAACTCCAAGAGACCCAGTACTTC
>TRBV19|14|TRBD1|TRBJ2-4|NA
CASSPRDSSNIQYF
TGTGCCAGTAGTCCTCGGGACAGCTCAAACATTCAGTACTTC
>TRBV19|14|NA|TRBJ1-2|NA
CASSIAAGNYGYTF
TGTGCCAGTAGTATAGCGGCAGGGAACTATGGCTACACCTTC
>TRBV7-9|16|NA|TRBJ2-5|NA
CSSSPEAGSFSETQYF
TGTTCCAGCAGCCCAGAGGCGGGCAGCTTTTCAGAGACCCAGTACTTC